A single sample is the source of the 16 T cell receptor beta chains below, sequenced in a study of beta chain features in type 1 diabetes. Every isolated RNA sample was fully reverse transcribed, so sequencing captured expressed TCRB transcripts. TCRdb keeps only in-frame clones here, not all; method: immunoSEQ multiplex PCR. The sample has 900,000 or so clones, roughly 17% seen once. The material sequenced was naive CD4+ T cells from blood. The origin of the receptors is a woman between 18 and 30 years old in good health.

This clone showed up just a few times. This sequence joins TRBV15 and TRBJ2-3; D is unclear. V lost 0 bases and J lost 4, with 5 bases in between. The germline V gene has CDR1 LNHNV and CDR2 YYDKDF (reference sequence). CDR3 length: 13 amino acids. The CDR3: CATSRDSPDTQYF. Here the CDR3 DNA reads TGTGCCACCAGCAGAGATTCCCCAGATACGCAGTATTTT.

The J gene is TRBJ2-7, the V gene TRBV14, with 8 bases fitting TRBD1. The V gene's germline CDR1 is SGHDN and CDR2 FVKESK. The CDR3 has 15 residues. The trim removed 1 base at V and 2 bases at J, leaving 4 bases unmatched. CDR3 in amino acids: CASSQVGQGPYEQYF. CDR3 DNA: TGTGCCAGCAGCCAAGTAGGACAGGGCCCCTACGAGCAGTACTTC.

This clone was observed at least ten times. V is TRBV16 and J is TRBJ1-2; a possible D gene is TRBD1 (5 bases). V dropped 2 bases and J dropped 6 bases, with 13 bases sitting between them. CDR1 and CDR2 from the germline V gene are KGHSY and FQNENV. This CDR3 has 14 residues. CDR3 sequence: CASSQAAGNNGYTF. As DNA, the CDR3 is TGTGCCAGCAGCCAAGCTGCAGGGAACAATGGCTACACCTTC.

J is TRBJ2-6 and V is TRBV5-1; D is uncertain. Trimming pared 1 base from V and 0 bases from J, leaving 5 bases between. This CDR3 has 15 amino acids. Germline V gives CDR1 SGHRS, CDR2 YFSETQ. The CDR3 here is CASSLMGSGANVLTF. For the CDR3, the DNA is TGCGCCAGCAGCTTGATGGGCTCTGGGGCCAACGTCCTGACTTTC.

The sample holds a few counts of this clone. Distinct nucleotide sequences in the sample also encode this CDR3. This chain connects TRBV5-1 to TRBJ2-5, with D tentatively TRBD1 (5 bases). CDR1 is SGHRS, CDR2 YFSETQ, per germline. The CDR3 contains 14 residues. V lost 2 bases and J lost 3, with 11 bases in between. The CDR3 DNA sequence: TGCGCCAGCAGCTTAGGTTCAGGGAAAGAGACCCAGTACTTC. Protein: CASSLGSGKETQYF. The variable domain in full, completed from reference TRBV5-1 and TRBJ2-5, reads KAGVTQTPRYLIKTRGQQVTLSCSPISGHRSVSWYQQTPGQGLQFLFEYFSETQRNKGNFPGRFSGRQFSNSRSEMNVSTLELGDSALYLCASSLGSGKETQYFGPGTRLLVL.

The chain uses TRBV6-1 and TRBJ2-1, with 9 positions matching TRBD1. V lost 5 bases and J lost 7; bases outside the gene matches: 6. This CDR3 has 14 residues. The V gene's germline CDR1 is MNHNS and CDR2 SASEGT. The CDR3 region has the DNA TGTGCCAGCAGTCTAGGACAGGGGATGAATGAGCAGTTCTTC. Translating it yields CASSLGQGMNEQFF.

Only a few counts were recorded for this clone. The chain uses TRBV9 and TRBJ2-2, with no clear D. The CDR3 is made up of 17 amino acids. Trimming cost V 0 bases and J 5 bases, with 17 bases left between them. The germline V gene encodes CDR1 SGDLS and CDR2 YYNGEE. The CDR3 region has the DNA TGTGCCAGCAGCGTAGTTGGTGCCACCATACAAACCGGGGAGCTGTTTTTT. Residues: CASSVVGATIQTGELFF.

The rearrangement uses TRBV4-3 and TRBJ2-3, with 10 bases that match TRBD2. V was clipped by 3 bases and J by 5 bases; unmatched bases: 8. The CDR3 is 16 amino acids. In germline, CDR1 is LGHNA, CDR2 YSLEER. CDR3 in amino acids: CASSQRASGSVDTQYF. As DNA, the CDR3 is TGCGCCAGCAGCCAGAGGGCTAGCGGGAGTGTAGATACGCAGTATTTT.

The V gene is TRBV10-3, the J gene TRBJ1-1; the match to TRBD1 covers 9 bases. The germline gives CDR1 ENHRY, CDR2 SYGVKD. The CDR3 totals 15 residues. V dropped 8 bases and J dropped 1; count of bases not matched to a gene: 8. The CDR3, as DNA: TGTGCCATCGTCCGGAACAGGGGGCAGAACACTGAAGCTTTCTTT. As protein: CAIVRNRGQNTEAFF.

Concerning this clone itself: The sample has other DNA sequences that encode this CDR3 too. The V call is TRBV7-2, the J call TRBJ2-5; D is unresolved. Germline assignment: CDR1 SGHTA and CDR2 FQGNSA. V lost 3 bases and J lost 5, with 10 bases in between. The CDR3 loop spans 13 amino acids. The CDR3: CASSFGPGETQYF. The CDR3 DNA reads TGTGCCAGCAGCTTCGGCCCCGGGGAGACCCAGTACTTC.

V is TRBV5-4 and J is TRBJ2-1, with D perhaps assigned TRBD1 or TRBD2 (6 bases each). From germline, CDR1 is SGHNT and CDR2 YYREEE (reference sequence). V was shortened by 0 bases and J by 8 bases, with 15 bases between the two germline ends. The CDR3 runs to 15 residues. Written as DNA, the CDR3 is TGTGCCAGCAGCTTGGACGGGAGAGGGGGTCATGAGCAGTTCTTC. This encodes CASSLDGRGGHEQFF.

A few counts support this clone. This chain joins TRBV13 and TRBJ1-1, with D possibly being TRBD1 (5 bases). V lost 2 bases to trimming and J lost 1 base, with 17 bases between them. Looked up from germline, CDR1 is PRHDT and CDR2 is FYEKMQ (reference sequence). This CDR3 comprises 17 residues. The CDR3 bases are TGTGCCAGCAGCTTATTTTTCCGGGGGGATGAGAACACTGAAGCTTTCTTT. Its protein is CASSLFFRGDENTEAFF.

For the CDR3, the DNA is TGTGCCGCCTCCGGGACTAGCGGGAGTAGGAATGAGCAGTTCTTC. It yields the protein CAASGTSGSRNEQFF. The gene calls are TRBV10-3 and TRBJ2-1, with TRBD2 identical over 14 bases. J lost 7 bases, V lost 11 bases, and 10 bases had no gene match. The CDR3 is made up of 15 amino acids. The germline V gene encodes CDR1 ENHRY and CDR2 SYGVKD.

The chain carries TRBV15 and TRBJ1-4; 10 nucleotides line up with TRBD1. The junction had 7 bases not matched to a gene; V was cut back by 1 base and J by 8 bases. Germline CDR1 and CDR2: LNHNV and YYDKDF (reference sequence). There are 16 residues in the CDR3. The CDR3 bases are TGTGCCACCAGCAGAGTGCGAGGGACAGGGGCCGAAAAACTGTTTTTT. Residues: CATSRVRGTGAEKLFF.

This chain joins TRBV25-1 and TRBJ1-1; no definite D call. In germline, CDR1 is MGHDK, CDR2 SYGVNS. Trimming cost V 2 bases and J 5 bases, with 9 bases left between them. This CDR3 spans 13 amino acids. For the CDR3, the DNA is TGTGCCAGCAGTGAAGCTGGAGGAACTGAAGCTTTCTTT. This translates into CASSEAGGTEAFF.

This clone was seen once. This sequence joins TRBV18 and TRBJ2-7; TRBD1 matches at 7 bases. In germline, CDR1 is KGHSH, CDR2 LQKENI. Trimming took 4 bases from V and 6 from J; bases not matched to a gene: 9. The CDR3 is made up of 14 amino acids. The CDR3 reads CASSLKEQGFEQYF. The CDR3 DNA is TGTGCCAGCTCACTAAAGGAACAGGGGTTCGAGCAGTACTTC.